A selection of T cell receptor beta chains follows, all from one sample in a study of blood T cell repertoires in COVID-19. TCRdb keeps only in-frame clones here, not all; method: immunoSEQ multiplex PCR. The sample lists several thousand clones; 88% were seen once. Sequences were obtained from peripheral blood. Receptors originate from a woman between 50 and 59 years old with active or convalescent COVID-19. The CDR3 runs from the conserved cysteine through the conserved F or W. The D gene is left open where the match is weak. Expanded clones are given a class, and other clones once, few, many or no size at all.

clone_size j_call d_call v_call cdr3_aa cdr3_nt
- TRBJ1-2 - TRBV7-9 CASTYLHGSEGYTF TGTGCCAGCACCTATCTGCACGGGTCGGAAGGCTACACCTTC
- TRBJ2-1 TRBD2 TRBV23-1 CAPGGGEQFF TGCGCCCCGGGAGGCGGGGAGCAGTTCTTC
few TRBJ1-6 TRBD1 TRBV7-9 CASIRDSSSPLHF TGTGCCAGCATCCGGGACAGCTCGTCACCCCTCCACTTT
- TRBJ1-3 - TRBV7-9 CASSPRQPGAGNTIYF TGTGCCAGCAGCCCCCGACAGCCTGGCGCTGGAAACACCATATATTTT
- TRBJ2-6 - TRBV9 CASSVDLGANVLTF TGTGCCAGCAGCGTAGATCTTGGGGCCAACGTCCTGACTTTC
- TRBJ1-5 TRBD1 TRBV7-2 CASSTYPGQGNQPQHF TGTGCCAGCAGTACTTATCCGGGACAGGGGAATCAGCCCCAGCATTTT
- TRBJ2-7 TRBD2 TRBV5-1 CASSLAPETSGSTYEQYF TGCGCCAGCAGCTTGGCTCCGGAGACTAGCGGGAGCACCTACGAGCAGTACTTC
- TRBJ2-1 TRBD1 TRBV6-5 CASSSLKGASYNEQFF TGTGCCAGCAGTTCCCTAAAGGGGGCCTCCTACAATGAGCAGTTCTTC
- TRBJ2-7 - TRBV18 CASSGETDQYF TGTGCCAGCTCAGGGGAGACGGATCAGTACTTC
- TRBJ1-5 - TRBV4-2 CASSQEVGGSGQPQHF TGTGCCAGCAGCCAAGAGGTGGGGGGATCGGGACAGCCCCAGCATTTT
- TRBJ2-3 - TRBV7-2 CASSPGIRTDTQYF TGTGCCAGCAGCCCGGGGATTCGAACAGATACGCAGTATTTT
- TRBJ2-7 - TRBV28 CASSLWAETYEQYF TGTGCCAGCAGTTTATGGGCGGAGACCTACGAGCAGTACTTC
- TRBJ1-4 - TRBV9 CASSVGHSTTNEKLFF TGTGCCAGCAGCGTAGGTCACAGCACAACTAATGAAAAACTGTTTTTT
- TRBJ1-6 - TRBV9 CASSPLQGEAPLHF TGTGCCAGCAGCCCTTTACAGGGAGAGGCACCCCTCCACTTT
- TRBJ1-5 TRBD1 TRBV6-5 CASSPQGNQPQHF TGTGCCAGCAGCCCACAGGGGAATCAGCCCCAGCATTTT
- TRBJ2-7 TRBD1 TRBV7-9 CASSLTDRAWEQYF TGTGCCAGCAGCTTAACGGACAGGGCATGGGAGCAGTACTTC
- TRBJ2-7 TRBD1 TRBV13 CASSFERQGTYEQYF TGTGCCAGCAGCTTTGAGAGACAGGGTACCTACGAGCAGTACTTC
- TRBJ2-7 TRBD1 TRBV4-1 CASSPHDRDHPREQYF TGCGCCAGCAGCCCCCACGACAGGGACCATCCTAGAGAGCAGTACTTC
- TRBJ1-2 TRBD1 TRBV7-9 CASSLDYYRGRRTDYGYTF TGTGCCAGCAGCTTAGATTATTACAGGGGCAGGAGAACCGACTATGGCTACACCTTC
once TRBJ1-1 - TRBV12-3/TRBV12-4 CASIIDTEAFF TGTGCCAGCATCATAGACACTGAAGCTTTCTTT
- TRBJ1-1 - TRBV7-2 CASKTELNTEAFF TGTGCCAGCAAAACGGAGTTAAACACTGAAGCTTTCTTT
few TRBJ1-2 - TRBV30 CAWIQANYGYTF TGTGCCTGGATCCAGGCCAACTATGGCTACACCTTC
- TRBJ1-2 TRBD1 TRBV28 CASSPGGRGYTF TGTGCCAGCAGTCCAGGGGGTAGGGGCTACACCTTC
- TRBJ1-2 - TRBV5-1 CASSLGGTYYGYTF TGCGCCAGCAGCTTGGGGGGGACTTATTATGGCTACACCTTC
- TRBJ2-5 - TRBV5-1 CASSPGQTTQETQYF TGCGCCAGCAGCCCCGGACAGACTACCCAAGAGACCCAGTACTTC
- TRBJ2-6 TRBD1 TRBV7-2 CASSYRQGVLSGANVLTF TGTGCCAGCAGCTATAGACAGGGGGTACTCTCTGGGGCCAACGTCCTGACTTTC
- TRBJ2-7 TRBD1 TRBV12-5 CASGSPDRVRHEQYF TGTGCTAGTGGAAGCCCCGACAGGGTACGGCACGAGCAGTACTTC
- TRBJ1-1 - TRBV18 CASSPRNGGVGEAFF TGTGCCAGCTCACCAAGGAATGGAGGAGTAGGGGAAGCTTTCTTT
- TRBJ1-5 TRBD1 TRBV6-2/TRBV6-3 CASSFLDRAGPQHF TGTGCCAGCAGTTTCCTGGACAGGGCGGGGCCCCAGCATTTT
- TRBJ1-2 - TRBV5-6 CASSPGSGLYGYTF TGTGCCAGCAGCCCAGGGTCGGGACTGTATGGCTACACCTTC
few TRBJ1-1 TRBD1 TRBV28 CASDKGLQGVPNTEAFF TGTGCCAGCGACAAGGGGCTTCAGGGGGTGCCTAACACTGAAGCTTTCTTT
- TRBJ1-2 - TRBV21-1 CASSRGTEPNYGYTF TGTGCCAGCAGCAGGGGGACAGAACCTAACTATGGCTACACCTTC
- TRBJ2-3 TRBD2 TRBV7-8 CASSLARTSRQDTQYF TGTGCCAGCAGCTTAGCCCGGACTAGTCGTCAAGATACGCAGTATTTT
- TRBJ1-1 - TRBV6-6 CASSLDLNTEAFF TGTGCCAGCAGTCTAGATTTGAACACTGAAGCTTTCTTT
- TRBJ1-6 - TRBV11-2 CASSVGGVNNSPLHF TGTGCCAGCAGCGTCGGTGGAGTGAATAATTCACCCCTCCACTTT
- TRBJ2-5 - TRBV6-5 CASSYPDRVGGETQYF TGTGCCAGCAGTTACCCCGACAGGGTAGGAGGGGAGACCCAGTACTTC
- TRBJ2-2 - TRBV7-9 CASSSDGDTGELFF TGTGCCAGCAGCTCAGACGGGGACACCGGGGAGCTGTTTTTT
once TRBJ1-4 TRBD1 TRBV28 CASTQAGTGNEKLFF TGTGCCAGCACCCAGGCCGGGACAGGGAACGAAAAACTGTTTTTT
- TRBJ1-5 - TRBV27 CASSFEPVNQPQHF TGTGCCAGCAGTTTCGAACCGGTTAATCAGCCCCAGCATTTT
- TRBJ2-3 TRBD2 TRBV7-2 CASSSLAGGLTDTQYF TGTGCCAGCAGCTCCTTAGCGGGAGGCCTCACAGATACGCAGTATTTT
- TRBJ2-7 - TRBV29-1 CSVAKTGTSYEQYF TGCAGCGTTGCTAAGACGGGAACCTCCTACGAGCAGTACTTC
- TRBJ2-7 - TRBV6-2/TRBV6-3 CASSLNRDSYEQYF TGTGCCAGCAGTTTGAACAGGGACTCCTACGAGCAGTACTTC
- TRBJ2-3 TRBD2 TRBV7-2 CASSLGSSGGHQDTQYF TGTGCCAGCAGCTTAGGTTCTAGCGGGGGCCACCAAGATACGCAGTATTTT
- TRBJ2-4 TRBD1 TRBV10-1 CASSDTAGQGAIQYF TGCGCCAGCAGTGATACGGCGGGGCAGGGGGCCATTCAGTACTTC
- TRBJ1-2 - TRBV3-1/TRBV3-2 CASSQGQGIGYTF TGTGCCAGCAGCCAAGGGCAGGGGATCGGCTACACCTTC
- TRBJ2-7 TRBD1 TRBV11-2 CASSASDRGIYEQYF TGTGCCAGCAGCGCCTCGGACAGGGGGATCTACGAGCAGTACTTC
- TRBJ2-7 TRBD2 TRBV4-2 CASSHISGEGEQYF TGTGCCAGCAGCCACATCAGCGGGGAAGGCGAGCAGTACTTC
- TRBJ2-1 TRBD1 TRBV28 CASSLGGTEIYNEQFF TGTGCCAGCTCCCTTGGTGGGACAGAAATATACAATGAGCAGTTCTTC
- TRBJ1-2 - TRBV6-5 CASSYSKERVYGYTF TGTGCCAGCAGTTACTCGAAGGAGCGGGTCTATGGCTACACCTTC
- TRBJ2-1 TRBD2 TRBV11-2 CASSLERGVPNEQFF TGTGCCAGCAGCTTAGAGCGGGGGGTCCCGAATGAGCAGTTCTTC
- TRBJ2-7 TRBD2 TRBV18 CASSPTNGGYEQYF TGTGCCAGCTCACCAACGAACGGGGGGTACGAGCAGTACTTC
- TRBJ1-1 - TRBV7-2 CASSLVVGGTEAFF TGTGCCAGCAGCTTAGTGGTAGGGGGCACTGAAGCTTTCTTT
- TRBJ2-2 - TRBV28 CASSLGGGRRTGELFF TGTGCCAGCAGTTTAGGGGGCGGGAGAAGAACCGGGGAGCTGTTTTTT
- TRBJ2-2 TRBD1 TRBV7-2 CASRGTVLTGELFF TGTGCCAGCAGAGGGACAGTCTTAACCGGGGAGCTGTTTTTT
- TRBJ2-3 - TRBV5-1 CASSSGGPAGTDTQYF TGCGCCAGCAGCTCCGGGGGTCCCGCCGGCACAGATACGCAGTATTTT
- TRBJ2-7 TRBD2 TRBV28 CASRDPSGRVYEQYF TGTGCCAGCAGGGACCCTAGCGGGAGGGTTTACGAGCAGTACTTC
- TRBJ2-4 - TRBV2 CASSVFLSIAKNIQYF TGTGCCAGCAGTGTATTCCTTTCTATAGCCAAAAACATTCAGTACTTC
- TRBJ2-1 TRBD2 TRBV6-6 CASTKAGGSYNEQFF TGTGCCAGCACGAAAGCGGGGGGCTCCTACAATGAGCAGTTCTTC
- TRBJ1-1 - TRBV23-1 CASSQIPHRCTEAFF TGCGCCAGCAGTCAAATTCCGCACAGGTGCACTGAAGCTTTCTTT
- TRBJ2-3 TRBD2 TRBV6-5 CASRTSGRDTQYF TGTGCCAGCAGGACTAGCGGGAGAGATACGCAGTATTTT